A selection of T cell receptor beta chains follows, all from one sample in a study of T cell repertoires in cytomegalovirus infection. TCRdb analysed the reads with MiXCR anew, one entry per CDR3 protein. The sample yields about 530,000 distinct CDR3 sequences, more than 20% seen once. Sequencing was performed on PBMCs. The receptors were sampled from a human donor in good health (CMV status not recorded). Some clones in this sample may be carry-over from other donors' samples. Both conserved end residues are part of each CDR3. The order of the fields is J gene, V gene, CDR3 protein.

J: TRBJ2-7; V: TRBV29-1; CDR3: CSVGRLDSYEQYF
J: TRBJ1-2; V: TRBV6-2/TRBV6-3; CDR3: CASRTQGAVYGYTF
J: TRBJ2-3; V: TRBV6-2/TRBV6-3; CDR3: CASSLAPGGPDTQYF
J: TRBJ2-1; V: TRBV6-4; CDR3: CACSASGRAGEQFF
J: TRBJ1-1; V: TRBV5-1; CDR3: CASSLRAPVNTEAFF
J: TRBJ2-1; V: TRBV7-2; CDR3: CASSFLGLAGGDEQFF
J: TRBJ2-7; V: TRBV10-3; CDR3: CAISGVRNEQYF
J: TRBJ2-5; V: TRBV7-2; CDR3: CASSGRAGEETQYF
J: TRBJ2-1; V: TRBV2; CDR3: CASSFNPAHLMGF
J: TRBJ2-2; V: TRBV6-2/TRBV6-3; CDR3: CASSWDRGDTGELFF
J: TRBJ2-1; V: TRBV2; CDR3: CASSEIGRGSYNEQFF
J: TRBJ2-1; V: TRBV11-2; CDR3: CASRHRTSTKYNEQFF
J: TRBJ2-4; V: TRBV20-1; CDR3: CSAMGQGGHIQYF
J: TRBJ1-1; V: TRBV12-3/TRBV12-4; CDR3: CASSFWQRLTAEAFF
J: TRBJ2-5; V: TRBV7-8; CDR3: CASTPTQPQETQYF
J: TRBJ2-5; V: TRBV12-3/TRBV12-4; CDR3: CASIIAGVHETQYF